Presented here are 11 T cell receptor beta chains from one specimen sequenced in a study of T cell changes during pregnancy in multiple sclerosis. Profiled with immunoSEQ multiplex PCR; TCRdb holds only in-frame clones, not every one. The table has 66,000 or so clones, about nine tenths seen once; the top ten hold 0.8% to 0.9%. The sample consisted of peripheral blood, taken in the first trimester of pregnancy. These receptors were obtained from a female donor in good health, enrolled as a control in a pregnancy study.

This clone was seen a single time. The chain has TRBV11-2 and TRBJ2-3; perhaps TRBD2 as D (5 bases). Germline V lookup: CDR1 SGHAT, CDR2 FQNNGV. The CDR3 totals 14 residues. The V end lost 5 bases, the J end lost 3 bases, and 12 bases lay between the germline ends. CDR3 sequence: CASSAGLGTDTQYF. The CDR3, as DNA: TGTGCCAGCAGCGCGGGTTTGGGGACAGATACGCAGTATTTT.

The chain is built from TRBV5-4 and TRBJ2-2; tentative D call: TRBD2 (6 bases). The V end was cut by 3 bases, the J end by 1 base, with 16 bases between. The CDR3 runs 17 residues. Germline values: CDR1 SGHNT, CDR2 YYREEE (reference sequence). The CDR3 is CASSSRGGGMNTGELFF. The CDR3 nucleotides read TGTGCCAGCAGCTCCCGGGGTGGCGGGATGAACACCGGGGAGCTGTTTTTT.

The V call is TRBV11-2, the J call TRBJ1-4; maybe TRBD1 (5 bases). V was pared by 5 bases and J by 2 bases, with 9 bases between. The germline CDR1 and CDR2 sequences are SGHAT and FQNNGV. The CDR3 sequence is 14 residues long. CDR3 coding DNA: TGTGCCAGCAGCCGCAGGGCCACTAATGAAAAACTGTTTTTT. Protein product: CASSRRATNEKLFF. Combining the CDR3 with reference TRBV11-2 and TRBJ1-4 gives the whole variable domain EAGVAQSPRYKIIEKRQSVAFWCNPISGHATLYWYQQILGQGPKLLIQFQNNGVVDDSQLPKDRFSAERLKGVDSTLKIQPAKLEDSAVYLCASSRRATNEKLFFGSGTQLSVL.

The chain carries TRBV18 and TRBJ2-3; TRBD2 matches 12 bases. This CDR3 is 16 amino acids long. With V trimmed by 2 bases and J by 2 bases, 2 bases remained unmatched. Germline loops: CDR1 KGHSH, CDR2 LQKENI. This CDR3 reads CASSPGTSGPTDTQYF. The CDR3 DNA is TGTGCCAGCTCACCAGGGACTAGCGGGCCCACAGATACGCAGTATTTT.

This chain joins TRBV9 and TRBJ1-4; tentative D call: TRBD1 (6 bases). Looked up from germline, CDR1 is SGDLS and CDR2 is YYNGEE. The ends were cut back, 1 base at V and 3 bases at J, with 10 bases in the middle. This CDR3 spans 15 amino acids. The DNA of the CDR3 is TGTGCCAGCAGCGTAACGGGGGGCTCTAATGAAAAACTGTTTTTT. This encodes CASSVTGGSNEKLFF. Combining the CDR3 with reference TRBV9 and TRBJ1-4 gives the whole variable domain DSGVTQTPKHLITATGQRVTLRCSPRSGDLSVYWYQQSLDQGLQFLIQYYNGEERAKGNILERFSAQQFPDLHSELNLSSLELGDSALYFCASSVTGGSNEKLFFGSGTQLSVL.

J is TRBJ1-1 and V is TRBV9, with 8 bases matching TRBD1. The CDR3 spans 15 residues. CDR1 and CDR2 (germline): SGDLS, YYNGEE. V was pared by 3 bases and J by 3 bases, with 7 bases of the junction left unmatched. The CDR3 nucleotides are TGTGCCAGCAGCGGACCCTTACAGGGGGACACTGAAGCTTTCTTT. This gives the protein CASSGPLQGDTEAFF.

This sequence joins TRBV11-2 and TRBJ1-4, with unresolved D. CDR1 is SGHAT, CDR2 FQNNGV, per germline. This CDR3 has 15 amino acids. V lost 0 bases to trimming and J lost 8 bases, with 13 bases between them. This CDR3 is CASSLDEGSGEKLFF. The CDR3 DNA follows: TGTGCCAGCAGCTTAGATGAGGGTTCGGGGGAAAAACTGTTTTTT.

V gene TRBV25-1 combines with J gene TRBJ1-2, with 7 bases matching TRBD1. The CDR3 extends over 13 amino acids. The V and J ends lost 3 bases and 5 bases, in that order; junction bases with no gene match: 3. The germline gives CDR1 MGHDK, CDR2 SYGVNS. The CDR3: CASSEAGGYGYTF. CDR3 coding DNA: TGTGCCAGCAGTGAGGCAGGGGGGTATGGCTACACCTTC.

V and J are TRBV7-6 and TRBJ1-1; D gene unclear. V was clipped by 0 bases and J by 1 base, with 6 bases between them. The CDR3 runs to 14 residues. Germline V gene lookup returns CDR1 SGHVS and CDR2 FNYEAQ. The CDR3 here is CASSLAGQNTEAFF. CDR3 nucleotide sequence: TGTGCCAGCAGCTTAGCGGGCCAGAACACTGAAGCTTTCTTT. The full variable domain, in which reference TRBV7-6 and TRBJ1-1 provide the parts outside the CDR3, is GAGVSQSPRYKVTKRGQDVALRCDPISGHVSLYWYRQALGQGPEFLTYFNYEAQQDKSGLPNDRFSAERPEGSISTLTIQRTEQRDSAMYRCASSLAGQNTEAFFGQGTRLTVV.

The chain recombines TRBV5-1 with TRBJ2-7, with D perhaps TRBD2 (5 bases). Germline lookup yields CDR1 SGHRS and CDR2 YFSETQ. The CDR3 length is 15 residues. Trimming pared 0 bases from V and 0 bases from J, leaving 10 bases between. DNA for the CDR3: TGCGCCAGCAGCTTGGGGAGCGGATACTCCTACGAGCAGTACTTC. The encoded protein is CASSLGSGYSYEQYF.

This chain uses TRBV9 with TRBJ2-1; perhaps TRBD2 as D (7 bases). The CDR3 sequence is 13 residues long. The germline V gene has CDR1 SGDLS and CDR2 YYNGEE. The V and J ends lost 2 bases and 13 bases respectively, with 16 bases between them. The CDR3 sequence: CASSVVGGGGQFF. DNA of the CDR3: TGTGCCAGCAGCGTCGTAGGGGGGGGAGGCCAGTTCTTC. Combining the CDR3 with reference TRBV9 and TRBJ2-1 gives the whole variable domain DSGVTQTPKHLITATGQRVTLRCSPRSGDLSVYWYQQSLDQGLQFLIQYYNGEERAKGNILERFSAQQFPDLHSELNLSSLELGDSALYFCASSVVGGGGQFFGPGTRLTVL.